These 3 T cell receptor beta chains were sequenced from one sample in a study of T cell responses to AZD1222 COVID-19 vaccine. Data came from immunoSEQ multiplex PCR; TCRdb stores just in-frame clones and leaves some out. Of about 140,000 clones listed, 80% to 95% are singletons. The sample here was peripheral blood, taken 28 days after the second AZD1222 dose. These receptors were collected from an adult who received the AZD1222 COVID-19 vaccine.

The chain is built from TRBV5-4 and TRBJ2-5; 7 bases align to TRBD2. V dropped 1 base and J dropped 5; count of bases not matched to a gene: 5. CDR3 length: 14 amino acids. The germline V gene has CDR1 SGHNT and CDR2 YYREEE (reference sequence). The CDR3 region is CASSLYGGGETQYF. CDR3 sequence (DNA): TGTGCCAGCAGCTTGTATGGGGGAGGGGAGACCCAGTACTTC.

The sample holds one count of this clone. This rearrangement joins TRBV24-1 to TRBJ1-5; the D is unclear. Deletions cut 5 bases from V and 4 bases from J, with 5 bases between. Germline CDR1 reads KGHDR; CDR2 reads SFDVKD. This CDR3 has 12 amino acids. The CDR3 loop reads CATSVGNQPQHF. In nucleotides, the CDR3 is TGTGCCACCAGTGTCGGGAATCAGCCCCAGCATTTT.

The chain has TRBV9 and TRBJ2-3, with 8 bases lining up with TRBD2. The germline V gene has CDR1 SGDLS and CDR2 YYNGEE. This CDR3 is built from 17 residues. The V gene end was trimmed by 0 bases and the J gene end by 3 bases; junction bases not matched to a gene: 9. The CDR3 loop reads CASSVESAGGETDTQYF. CDR3 nucleotides: TGTGCCAGCAGCGTAGAGTCTGCGGGAGGTGAAACAGATACGCAGTATTTT. The whole variable domain, remainder taken from reference TRBV9 and TRBJ2-3, is DSGVTQTPKHLITATGQRVTLRCSPRSGDLSVYWYQQSLDQGLQFLIQYYNGEERAKGNILERFSAQQFPDLHSELNLSSLELGDSALYFCASSVESAGGETDTQYFGPGTRLTVL.